This TCR beta chain was captured by sequencing in a study of shared clonotypes between healthy human individuals. CDR3 length equals 15 residues. From germline, CDR1 is ENHRY and CDR2 SYGVKD. V gave up 6 bases and J gave up 1 base; unmatched junction bases: 5. Some clones are missing from TCRdb's copy, which holds only in-frame ones; the method was immunoSEQ multiplex PCR. Among about 2.3 million clones, over 90% were seen once, and the ten largest hold 0.35% to 0.45%. This clone showed up just once. The rearrangement uses TRBV10-3 and TRBJ2-1, with 8 bases that match TRBD1. The receptor was derived from a man aged 18 to 30 in good health. Some clones in this sample may be carry-over from other donors' samples. Sequencing was done on a sample of naive CD4+ T cells from PBMCs. Subset here: CD45RA+ positively selected. The CDR3 bases are TGTGCCATCAGGTCGACAGGGGCGTCCTACAATGAGCAGTTCTTC. The encoded protein is CAIRSTGASYNEQFF.